This paragraph covers one T cell receptor (beta chain) sequence. Its target antigen remains unknown. Per-base quality was not reported, and no clone a single base away is much larger than it. The data were taken from a study of OX40 agonist ivuxolimab in advanced cancers. General notes on the study: Ivuxolimab, which targeted the costimulatory receptor OX40 (CD134), was an agonistic, fully human IgG2 monoclonal antibody. Intravenous ivuxolimab was administered to patients every 2 weeks at six dose levels: 0.01, 0.1, 0.3, 1.5, 3 and 10 mg/kg. Among the 52 dose-escalation patients, approximately 20 had hepatocellular carcinoma, 15 or so melanoma, 9 renal cell carcinoma and 9 head and neck cancer. In the dose-escalation cohort, about four fifths of patients were male, and the mean age was 60 years with a range of roughly 20 to 79. Prior anti-PD-1, anti-PD-L1 or anti-CTLA-4 therapy was permitted, and checkpoint inhibitors had been received by under 50% of dose-escalation patients. Partial responses occurred in three dose-escalation patients, of whom one had hepatocellular carcinoma and two had cutaneous melanoma. The point of sequencing TCRbeta in the periphery was to test whether ivuxolimab changed TCR sequence diversity and drove clonal T-cell expansion. The paper describes the monotherapy dose-escalation part (N of about 47 patients) of the phase I trial of ivuxolimab.

For sequencing of the TCRbeta CDR3 region, genomic DNA was extracted from the sorted cells. The immunoSEQ Assay was used to sequence the TCRbeta CDR3 regions. Sourced from immuneACCESS, this table was stored by TCRdb with only in-frame sequences that have V and J called. A share of the clones is absent; for the studies checked, an unresolved V gene accounts for under half, and the remainder has no known explanation. The sample table lists about 92,000 clones, approximately 91% of them with a count of one. Clones ranked in the top ten supply 0.3% to 0.4% of the sample. The germline V gene encodes CDR1 MNHNY and CDR2 SVGAGI (reference sequence). Compared with germline, V lacks 5 bases and J lacks 4 bases; bases without a gene match: 10. Spanning cysteine to phenylalanine, the CDR3 consists of 16 amino acids. Only the CDR3 DNA is retained, 48 bases long and in frame from the first base. Overall study outcomes, separate from this receptor: At doses from 0.1 to 3.0 mg/kg, clonal expansion was seen in both CD4+ and CD8+ blood T cells between baseline and week 6. Which antigens the clonally expanded peripheral T cells were specific for was not determined. On average, CD8+ T cells showed more expanded clones than CD4+ T cells after ivuxolimab. In partial responders in the 0.1-3.0 mg/kg groups, normalized peripheral clonal expansion was found to be among the lowest, especially among CD8+ T cells. Low levels of normalized T-cell clonal expansion were also seen in some nonresponding patients.

Patients with a history of autoimmune disease or receiving systemic immunosuppression were excluded from the trial. Peripheral blood for TCR sequencing was collected from all dose cohorts at baseline, on cycle 4 day 1, and on cycle 7 day 1. Samples came from an open-label, multicenter, first-in-human phase I dose-escalation trial of ivuxolimab. Adults with locally advanced or metastatic melanoma, renal cell carcinoma, hepatocellular carcinoma or head and neck squamous cell carcinoma were enrolled in the trial. Before TCR sequencing, CD4+ and CD8+ T cells were separately sorted from peripheral blood.

The sequence joins TRBV6-6 to TRBJ2-3; the junction holds 9 bases that match TRBD1. The receptor's source is an adult with an advanced solid tumor such as melanoma, head and neck, liver or kidney cancer. The sample in question was CD4+ or CD8+ T cells sorted from blood, obtained in a trial of the OX40 agonist ivuxolimab. The nucleotide sequence is TGTGCCAGCAGTCAGCCGGGACAGGGTAATGCAGATACGCAGTATTTT. This encodes CASSQPGQGNADTQYF.